One T cell receptor (beta chain) is described in this entry. Its antigen is not known. This sample is drawn from a study of cytomegalovirus exposure and HLA in healthy donors. Whole-study results and caveats: Per published reports, the classifier diagnosed cytomegalovirus status with high specificity and sensitivity.

Measured with immunoSEQ multiplex PCR; TCRdb has only the in-frame clones, and not every one. This table has fewer than 250,000 clones, 86% appearing once. The sequence was collected from a woman aged 18 to 35 in good health and CMV-seronegative. Source material: PBMCs.

The CDR3 bases are TGTGCCAGCAGCTTGGGTAGCGGGAGCTCCTACAATGAGCAGTTCTTC. Translation: CASSLGSGSSYNEQFF. This sequence joins TRBV7-8 and TRBJ2-1; 9 nucleotides match TRBD2. V lost 3 bases, J lost 0 bases, and 3 bases stayed unmatched. The CDR3 is 16 residues long. Germline loops: CDR1 SGHVS, CDR2 FQNEAQ.